This T cell receptor beta chain is drawn from a study of control samples from healthy donors and cancer patients. Clones were read by immunoSEQ multiplex PCR, and TCRdb kept only the in-frame ones, dropping some. The repertoire holds approximately 110,000 clones, with 91% as singletons. This clone appeared a single time. Trimming pared 1 base from V and 3 bases from J, leaving 12 bases between. Germline CDR1 MDHEN, CDR2 SYDVKM. This CDR3 is 16 amino acids long. Material for sequencing was blood. This rearrangement joins TRBV28 to TRBJ2-2; D is perhaps TRBD1 (7 bases). The source is a woman aged 18 to 35 in good health. This CDR3 is CASSLYQGGYTGELFF. CDR3 sequence (DNA): TGTGCCAGCAGTTTATATCAGGGGGGATACACCGGGGAGCTGTTTTTT.